Shown below are 15 T cell receptor beta chains from a single sample sequenced in a study of blood T cell repertoires in COVID-19. Assay: immunoSEQ multiplex PCR; the TCRdb copy retains only in-frame clones and omits some. The table records 270,000 or so clones, about 80% of them present only once. Sequenced input: peripheral blood. These receptors all come from a woman between 45 and 65 years old who had recovered from COVID-19.

This clone showed up just a few times. In nucleotides, the CDR3 is TGTGCCAGCAGCTTGCTTGGGGGCGGAGGCACCGGGGAGCTGTTTTTT. Translated: CASSLLGGGGTGELFF. This sequence joins TRBV7-2 and TRBJ2-2; tentatively, D is TRBD1 (6 bases). The CDR3 has 16 amino acids. The germline V and J ends were trimmed by 3 bases and 4 bases, with 15 bases remaining between them. Germline CDR1 is SGHTA and CDR2 is FQGNSA.

The gene calls are TRBV2 and TRBJ2-5, with a weak D call TRBD1 (7 bases). V was trimmed by 8 bases and J by 3 bases, leaving 16 bases between them. Germline CDR1 is SNHLY and CDR2 is FYNNEI. CDR3 length: 14 residues. The CDR3 here is CASLSQGGKETQYF. In nucleotides, the CDR3 is TGTGCCAGCCTCTCTCAGGGGGGTAAAGAGACCCAGTACTTC.

This chain links TRBV5-8 with TRBJ2-7, with a weak D call TRBD1 (7 bases). The length of the CDR3 is 14 residues. Germline values: CDR1 SGHTS, CDR2 YDEGEE. V was shortened by 1 base and J by 4 bases, with 12 bases between the two germline ends. CDR3 sequence (DNA): TGTGCCAGCAGCTTGCAGGGGGGTGGATACGAGCAGTACTTC. The encoded protein is CASSLQGGGYEQYF.

This rearrangement joins TRBV3-1 (or the pseudogene TRBV3-2) to TRBJ1-2; a weak D match, TRBD1 (5 bases). This CDR3 region has 14 residues. The V and J ends lost 1 base and 2 bases respectively, with 8 bases between them. Germline CDR1 and CDR2: LGHDT and YNNKEL (reference sequence). The CDR3 loop is CASSQGRDNYGYTF. DNA for the CDR3: TGTGCCAGCAGCCAAGGGCGGGACAACTATGGCTACACCTTC.

This CDR3 reads CASAPEGYEQYF. The CDR3 DNA is TGTGCCAGCGCCCCGGAGGGTTACGAGCAGTACTTC. This chain joins TRBV7-9 and TRBJ2-7; the D gene is possibly TRBD2 (6 bases). V lost 8 bases and J 4 bases, leaving 12 bases between the germline ends. The CDR3 spans 12 residues. Germline CDR1 SEHNR, CDR2 FQNEAQ (reference sequence).

The chain couples TRBV7-2 to TRBJ2-7; the D gene is possibly TRBD1 (5 bases). Germline loops: CDR1 SGHTA, CDR2 FQGNSA. This CDR3 is built from 15 residues. Trimming took off 0 bases at V and 1 base at J, with 10 bases between the two ends. The CDR3 is CASSLAGRRSYEQYF. DNA for the CDR3: TGTGCCAGCAGCTTAGCGGGGCGCCGATCCTACGAGCAGTACTTC. The full variable domain, with the rest looked up from reference TRBV7-2 and TRBJ2-7, is GAGVSQSPSNKVTEKGKDVELRCDPISGHTALYWYRQSLGQGLEFLIYFQGNSAPDKSGLPSDRFSAERTGGSVSTLTIQRTQQEDSAVYLCASSLAGRRSYEQYFGPGTRLTVT.

The CDR3 DNA is TGTGCCAGCAGCGTACGGGGGAACACTGAAGCTTTCTTT. Encoded protein: CASSVRGNTEAFF. This chain links TRBV9 with TRBJ1-1; no clear D gene. The V and J ends lost 1 base and 1 base respectively, with 5 bases between them. The V gene's germline CDR1 is SGDLS and CDR2 YYNGEE. CDR3 length: 13 amino acids.

The rearrangement uses TRBV28 and TRBJ1-3; possible D gene TRBD1, 6 bases. This CDR3 region has 14 residues. Per germline, CDR1 MDHEN and CDR2 SYDVKM. Trimming left V 5 bases short and J 0 bases short, with 8 bases between. The CDR3 sequence is CASSGGGSGNTIYF. CDR3 DNA sequence: TGTGCCAGCAGTGGGGGCGGCTCTGGAAACACCATATATTTT.

This chain joins TRBV5-1 and TRBJ1-4; no clear D gene. With 0 bases removed from V and 3 bases from J, the gap between germline ends came to 15 bases. Germline values: CDR1 SGHRS, CDR2 YFSETQ. This CDR3 has 17 amino acids. CDR3 protein: CASSLGADQSPNEKLFF. CDR3 coding DNA: TGCGCCAGCAGCTTGGGGGCTGACCAATCCCCTAATGAAAAACTGTTTTTT.

The CDR3 spells CASSPLLAGGPYNEQFF. As DNA, the CDR3 is TGTGCCAGCAGCCCACTACTAGCGGGGGGGCCCTACAATGAGCAGTTCTTC. The chain uses TRBV7-2 and TRBJ2-1, with TRBD2 matching 13 bases. Germline assignment: CDR1 SGHTA and CDR2 FQGNSA. V shed 5 bases, J shed 2 bases, and the junction held 6 bases outside the gene matches. The length of the CDR3 is 17 residues.

This clone was found a few times. J is TRBJ2-1 and V is TRBV25-1; 11 bases are shared with TRBD2. Germline V gene data show CDR1 as MGHDK and CDR2 as SYGVNS. After removal of 1 base from V and 5 bases from J, the junction contained 4 bases not matched to a gene. There are 16 residues in the CDR3. The CDR3 region has the DNA TGTGCCAGCAGTGAATCTGGGACTAGCGGAAACAATGAGCAGTTCTTC. Translated: CASSESGTSGNNEQFF.

This rearrangement joins TRBV28 to TRBJ2-3, with unresolved D. The V gene lost 8 bases and the J gene lost 2 bases, with 17 bases spanning the gap. In germline, CDR1 is MDHEN, CDR2 SYDVKM. The CDR3 spans 15 residues. CDR3 amino acids: CASRRGPPYTDTQYF. CDR3 nucleotide sequence: TGTGCCAGCCGACGAGGCCCACCTTACACAGATACGCAGTATTTT. The full variable domain, in which reference TRBV28 and TRBJ2-3 provide the parts outside the CDR3, is DVKVTQSSRYLVKRTGEKVFLECVQDMDHENMFWYRQDPGLGLRLIYFSYDVKMKEKGDIPEGYSVSREKKERFSLILESASTNQTSMYLCASRRGPPYTDTQYFGPGTRLTVL.

The J gene is TRBJ1-6, the V gene TRBV28; TRBD1 aligns across 9 bases. V lost 9 bases, J lost 8 bases, and 5 bases stayed unmatched. The CDR3 covers 13 residues. Germline V gene lookup returns CDR1 MDHEN and CDR2 SYDVKM. The CDR3 loop is CASTRDRDSPLHF. The CDR3 nucleotides read TGTGCCAGTACCCGGGACAGGGATTCACCCCTCCACTTT.

This sequence joins TRBV28 and TRBJ2-3; possibly TRBD1 for D (6 bases). This CDR3 is 16 amino acids long. V lost 3 bases and J 0 bases, leaving 13 bases between the germline ends. Germline CDR1 MDHEN, CDR2 SYDVKM. The CDR3 loop is CASSFGTPSSTDTQYF. CDR3 nucleotides: TGTGCCAGCAGTTTCGGGACACCAAGTAGCACAGATACGCAGTATTTT.

V is TRBV4-2 and J is TRBJ2-5; 13 bases match TRBD2. CDR3 size: 15 residues. V dropped 3 bases and J dropped 9; count of bases not matched to a gene: 7. Germline CDR1 reads LGHNA; CDR2 reads YNFKEQ. CDR3 in DNA: TGTGCCAGCAGCCATCCCCGGACTAGCGGGAGTGCCCAGTACTTC. Protein: CASSHPRTSGSAQYF.